Following are 9 T cell receptor beta chains from one sample sequenced in a study of beta chain features in type 1 diabetes. The whole isolated RNA underwent reverse transcription, so sequencing captured expressed TCRB transcripts. Clones were sequenced by immunoSEQ multiplex PCR, and TCRdb holds only the in-frame ones, with some missing. The sample lists around 300,000 clones; about 10% were seen once. Sequenced sample: naive CD4+ T cells from blood. The receptor set was obtained from a woman aged 25 to 39 in good health.

The chain links TRBV5-1 to TRBJ2-7, with D perhaps matching TRBD1 (6 bases). V lost 4 bases to trimming and J lost 3 bases, with 17 bases between them. This CDR3 spans 15 amino acids. Germline loops: CDR1 SGHRS, CDR2 YFSETQ. CDR3 nucleotide sequence: TGCGCCAGCAGCCCTGCGACAGGAGTCCGCTACGAGCAGTACTTC. Translation: CASSPATGVRYEQYF.

In this sample, this clone turned up a few times. The chain recombines TRBV7-9 with TRBJ1-1; D ambiguous. V gave up 5 bases and J gave up 0 bases, with 13 bases separating them. Germline values: CDR1 SEHNR, CDR2 FQNEAQ (reference sequence). There are 15 residues in the CDR3. CDR3 bases: TGTGCCAGCAGCCCTGACACGAACATGAACACTGAAGCTTTCTTT. Translated, it gives CASSPDTNMNTEAFF.

This clone appeared a few times. The junction and the germline gene differ at one end; a read error may be behind it. CDR3 sequence: CASSASNSGYTF. As DNA, the CDR3 is TGTGCCAGCAGTGCCTCGAACTCTGGCTACACCTTC. This rearrangement joins TRBV2 to TRBJ1-2; D uncertain. The CDR3 sequence is 12 residues long. Per the germline V gene, CDR1 is SNHLY and CDR2 is FYNNEI.

This clone was counted only a few times. The chain links TRBV9 to TRBJ2-7; 14 nucleotides match TRBD2. V was pared by 4 bases and J by 0 bases, with 9 bases of the junction left unmatched. The V gene's germline CDR1 is SGDLS and CDR2 YYNGEE. The CDR3 consists of 18 residues. CDR3 sequence reads: CASSRGLAGVKSSYEQYF. Written as DNA, the CDR3 is TGTGCCAGCAGCCGGGGACTAGCGGGAGTTAAAAGCTCCTACGAGCAGTACTTC.

In DNA, the CDR3 is TGTGCCAGGGGATCGACAGTCGCTGGAAACACCATATATTTT. Translated: CARGSTVAGNTIYF. J is TRBJ1-3 and V is TRBV19; possibly TRBD1 for D (5 bases). The CDR3 is 14 residues long. Germline CDR1 reads LNHDA; CDR2 reads SQIVND (reference sequence). The V and J ends lost 9 bases and 2 bases respectively, with 14 bases between them.

The gene calls are TRBV30 and TRBJ1-4; 8 bases fit TRBD1. Trimming cost V 1 base and J 7 bases; bases outside gene matches: 8. This CDR3 contains 15 residues. Germline-derived CDR1 and CDR2 are GTSNPN and SVGIG (reference sequence). CDR3 region: CAWSDHRGRTEKLFF. CDR3 DNA sequence: TGTGCCTGGAGTGACCACAGGGGGAGAACTGAAAAACTGTTTTTT.

The rearrangement joins TRBV7-2 to TRBJ2-1, with 7 bases aligning to TRBD2. Germline trimming cut 5 bases from V and 8 bases from J; bases unmatched to any gene: 12. CDR1 and CDR2 from the germline V gene are SGHTA and FQGNSA. The CDR3 is 15 residues long. CDR3 amino acids: CASSGNAGVGDEQFF. As DNA, the CDR3 is TGTGCCAGCAGCGGTAACGCGGGAGTCGGGGATGAGCAGTTCTTC.

This clone was counted between two and nine times. The chain recombines TRBV18 with TRBJ1-4; D is undetermined. The CDR3 runs 14 residues. The ends were cut back, 2 bases at V and 8 bases at J, with 12 bases in the middle. Germline V gene lookup returns CDR1 KGHSH and CDR2 LQKENI. The CDR3 nucleotides are TGTGCCAGCTCACCAGGCGGGATCTGGGAAAAACTGTTTTTT. Translated, it gives CASSPGGIWEKLFF.

The chain has TRBV7-3 and TRBJ2-2, with D possibly being TRBD1 (6 bases). Germline V gene lookup returns CDR1 SGHTA and CDR2 FQGTGA. The V gene lost 4 bases and the J gene lost 5 bases, with 20 bases spanning the gap. The CDR3 contains 17 residues. The CDR3 is CASSSIGTKKGTGELFF. The CDR3, as DNA: TGTGCCAGCAGCTCTATTGGGACAAAAAAGGGTACCGGGGAGCTGTTTTTT.